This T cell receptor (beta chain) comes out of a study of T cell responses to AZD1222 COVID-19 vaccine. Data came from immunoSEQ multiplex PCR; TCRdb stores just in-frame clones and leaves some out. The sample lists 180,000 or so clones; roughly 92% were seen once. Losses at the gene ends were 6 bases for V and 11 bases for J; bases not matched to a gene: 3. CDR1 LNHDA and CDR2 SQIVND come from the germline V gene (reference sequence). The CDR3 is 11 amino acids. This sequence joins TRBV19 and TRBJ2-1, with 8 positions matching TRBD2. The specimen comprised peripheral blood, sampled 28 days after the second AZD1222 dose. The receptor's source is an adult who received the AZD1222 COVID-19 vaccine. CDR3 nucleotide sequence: TGTGCCAGTAGGCGGGGGGCCCAGCAGTTCTTC. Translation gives CASRRGAQQFF.